What follows is one TCR beta chain and its context. TCRdb reprocessed the 5' RACE reads and reports one entry per CDR3 protein, with no DNA. This sample's clone table lists 550,000 to 600,000 distinct CDR3 sequences. The entry originates in a study of T cells expressing NK-cell markers. CDR1 and CDR2 from the germline V gene are LGHNA and YSLEER. The CDR3 extends over 16 amino acids. The sequence derives from a man between 18 and 29 years old in good health. The sample consisted of blood T cells: a sorted CD56 or NKG2C T cell subset, CD4+ or CD8+ T cells, or bulk PBMC T cells (not recorded which). The gene calls are TRBV4-3 and TRBJ2-3; as DNA is missing, the TRBD2 call by TCRdb cannot be tested. The CDR3 here is CASSQHEREFGDTQYF.